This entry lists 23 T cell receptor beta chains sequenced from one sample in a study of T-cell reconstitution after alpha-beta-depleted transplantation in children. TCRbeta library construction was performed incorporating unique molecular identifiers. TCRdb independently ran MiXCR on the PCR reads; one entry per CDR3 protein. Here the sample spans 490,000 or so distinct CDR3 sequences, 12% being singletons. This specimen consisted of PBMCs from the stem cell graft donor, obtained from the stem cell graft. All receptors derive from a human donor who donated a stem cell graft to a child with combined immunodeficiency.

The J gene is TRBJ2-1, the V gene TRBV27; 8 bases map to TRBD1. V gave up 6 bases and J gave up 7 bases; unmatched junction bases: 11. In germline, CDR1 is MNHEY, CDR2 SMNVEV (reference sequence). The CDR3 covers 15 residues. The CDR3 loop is CASRGTGWGMNEQFF. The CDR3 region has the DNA TGTGCCAGCAGGGGGACAGGTTGGGGTATGAATGAGCAGTTCTTC.

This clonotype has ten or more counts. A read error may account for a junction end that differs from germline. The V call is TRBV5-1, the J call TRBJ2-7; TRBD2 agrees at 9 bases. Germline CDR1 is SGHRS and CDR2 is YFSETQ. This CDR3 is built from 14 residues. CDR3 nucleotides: TGTGCCAGCTCACCTGGGACTAGCTCTTACGAGCAGTACTTC. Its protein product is CASSPGTSSYEQYF.

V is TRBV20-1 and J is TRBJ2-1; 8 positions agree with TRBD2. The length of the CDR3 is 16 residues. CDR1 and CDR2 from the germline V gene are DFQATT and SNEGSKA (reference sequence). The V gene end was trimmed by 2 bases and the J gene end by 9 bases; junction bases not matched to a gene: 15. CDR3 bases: TGCAGTGCTAGACGTGGTTGGGCGGGAGGTTTAGGTGAGCAGTTCTTC. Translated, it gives CSARRGWAGGLGEQFF.

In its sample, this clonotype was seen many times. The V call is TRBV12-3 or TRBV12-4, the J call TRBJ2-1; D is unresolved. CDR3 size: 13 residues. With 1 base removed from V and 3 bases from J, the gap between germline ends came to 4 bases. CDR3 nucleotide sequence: TGTGCCAGCAGTTTAGGTGGCTACAATGAGCAGTTCTTC. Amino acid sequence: CASSLGGYNEQFF.

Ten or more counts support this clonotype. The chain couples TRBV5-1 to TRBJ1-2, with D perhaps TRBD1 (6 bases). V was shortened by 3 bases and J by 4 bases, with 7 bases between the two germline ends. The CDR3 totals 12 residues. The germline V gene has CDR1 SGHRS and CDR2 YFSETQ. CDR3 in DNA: TGCGCCAGCAGCTGGGACACCTATGGCTACACCTTC. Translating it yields CASSWDTYGYTF.

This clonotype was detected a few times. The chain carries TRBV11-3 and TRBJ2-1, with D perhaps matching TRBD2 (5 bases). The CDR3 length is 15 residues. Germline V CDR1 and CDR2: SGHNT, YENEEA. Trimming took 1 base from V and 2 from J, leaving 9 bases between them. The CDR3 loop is CASSLVASTYNEQFF. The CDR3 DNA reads TGTGCCAGCAGCTTAGTAGCGTCTACCTACAATGAGCAGTTCTTC.

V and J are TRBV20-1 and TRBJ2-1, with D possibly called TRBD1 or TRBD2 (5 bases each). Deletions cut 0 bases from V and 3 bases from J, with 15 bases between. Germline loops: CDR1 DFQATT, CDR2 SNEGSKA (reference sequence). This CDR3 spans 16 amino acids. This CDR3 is CSARDPLMGDYNEQFF. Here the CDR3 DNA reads TGCAGTGCTAGAGATCCCCTAATGGGGGACTACAATGAGCAGTTCTTC.

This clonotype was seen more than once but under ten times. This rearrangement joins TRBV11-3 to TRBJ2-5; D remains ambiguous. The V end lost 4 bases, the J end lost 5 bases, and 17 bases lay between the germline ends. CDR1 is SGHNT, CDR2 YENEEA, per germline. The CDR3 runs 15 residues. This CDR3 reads CASSYSQTTGETQYF. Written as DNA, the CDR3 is TGTGCCAGCAGCTACAGCCAAACCACTGGGGAGACCCAGTACTTC.

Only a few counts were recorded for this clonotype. CDR3 region: CASSPGPVAYEQYF. The CDR3 region has the DNA TGTGCCAGCAGCCCGGGACCCGTGGCCTACGAGCAGTACTTC. This chain joins TRBV3-1 and TRBJ2-7; D tentatively fits TRBD1 or TRBD2 (5 bases each). Trimming shortened V by 4 bases and J by 2 bases, and 12 bases separated the two germline ends. Germline V gene lookup returns CDR1 LGHDT and CDR2 YNNKEL (reference sequence). The CDR3 is 14 residues long.

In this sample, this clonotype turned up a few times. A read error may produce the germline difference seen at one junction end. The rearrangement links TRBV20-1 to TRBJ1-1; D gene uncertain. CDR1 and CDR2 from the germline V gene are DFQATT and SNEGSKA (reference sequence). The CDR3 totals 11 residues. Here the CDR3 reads CSAGDYTEAFF. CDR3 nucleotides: TGCAGTGCTGGAGACTACACTGAAGCTTTCTTT.

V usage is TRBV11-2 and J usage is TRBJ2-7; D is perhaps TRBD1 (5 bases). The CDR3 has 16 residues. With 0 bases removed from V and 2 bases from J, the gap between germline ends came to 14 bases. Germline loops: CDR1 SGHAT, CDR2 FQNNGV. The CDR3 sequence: CASSLDWQGVAYEQYF. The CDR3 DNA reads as TGTGCCAGCAGCTTAGATTGGCAGGGTGTCGCCTACGAGCAGTACTTC.

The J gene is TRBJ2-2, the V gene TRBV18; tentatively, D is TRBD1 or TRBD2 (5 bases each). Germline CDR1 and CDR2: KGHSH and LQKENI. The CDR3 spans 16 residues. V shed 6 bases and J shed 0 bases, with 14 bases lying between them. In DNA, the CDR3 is TGTGCCAGCTCGTCAATAGGGGACCCGAACACCGGGGAGCTGTTTTTT. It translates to CASSSIGDPNTGELFF.

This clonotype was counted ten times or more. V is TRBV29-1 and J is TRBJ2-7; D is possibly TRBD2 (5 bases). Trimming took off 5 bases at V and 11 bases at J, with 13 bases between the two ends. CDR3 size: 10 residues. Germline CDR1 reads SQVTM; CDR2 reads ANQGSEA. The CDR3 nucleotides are TGCAGCGTTTTCGAGGGAGTCGAGTACTTC. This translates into CSVFEGVEYF.

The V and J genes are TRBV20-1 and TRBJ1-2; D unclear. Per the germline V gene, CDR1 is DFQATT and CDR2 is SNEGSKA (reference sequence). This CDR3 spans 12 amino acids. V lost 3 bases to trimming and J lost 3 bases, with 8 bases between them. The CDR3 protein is CSARGIDYGYTF. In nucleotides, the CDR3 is TGCAGTGCTAGGGGCATTGACTATGGCTACACCTTC.

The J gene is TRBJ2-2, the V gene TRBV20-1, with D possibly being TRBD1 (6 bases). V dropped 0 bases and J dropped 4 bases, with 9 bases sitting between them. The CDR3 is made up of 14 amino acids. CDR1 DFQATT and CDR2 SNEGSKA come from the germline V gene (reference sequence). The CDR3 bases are TGCAGTGCTAGAGATCCCAGGGGCACCGGGGAGCTGTTTTTT. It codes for CSARDPRGTGELFF.

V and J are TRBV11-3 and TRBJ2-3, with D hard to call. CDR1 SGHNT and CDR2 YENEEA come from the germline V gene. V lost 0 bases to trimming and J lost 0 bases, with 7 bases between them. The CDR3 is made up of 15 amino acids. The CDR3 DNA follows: TGTGCCAGCAGCTTAGATCAGCTTAGCACAGATACGCAGTATTTT. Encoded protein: CASSLDQLSTDTQYF.

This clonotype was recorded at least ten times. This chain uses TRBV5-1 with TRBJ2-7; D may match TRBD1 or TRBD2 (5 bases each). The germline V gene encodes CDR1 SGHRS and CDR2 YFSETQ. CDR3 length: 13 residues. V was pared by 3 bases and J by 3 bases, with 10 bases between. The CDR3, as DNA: TGCGCCAGCAGCTCGGGACCGATCTACGAGCAGTACTTC. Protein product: CASSSGPIYEQYF.

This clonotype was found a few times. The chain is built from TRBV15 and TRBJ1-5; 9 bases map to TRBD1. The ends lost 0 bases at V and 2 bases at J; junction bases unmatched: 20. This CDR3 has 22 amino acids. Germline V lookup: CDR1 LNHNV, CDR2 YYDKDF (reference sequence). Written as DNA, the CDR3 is TGTGCCACCAGCAGAGATTCCTTTGCGTTGGGGACAGGGTCTGTTGGCAATCAGCCCCAGCATTTT. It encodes CATSRDSFALGTGSVGNQPQHF.

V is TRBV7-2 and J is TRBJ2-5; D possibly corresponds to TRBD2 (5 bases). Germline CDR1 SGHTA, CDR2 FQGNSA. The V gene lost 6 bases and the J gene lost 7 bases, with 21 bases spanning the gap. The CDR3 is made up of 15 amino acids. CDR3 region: CASRGWVGRGGTQYF. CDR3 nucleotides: TGTGCCAGCAGGGGCTGGGTCGGCCGGGGTGGGACCCAGTACTTC.

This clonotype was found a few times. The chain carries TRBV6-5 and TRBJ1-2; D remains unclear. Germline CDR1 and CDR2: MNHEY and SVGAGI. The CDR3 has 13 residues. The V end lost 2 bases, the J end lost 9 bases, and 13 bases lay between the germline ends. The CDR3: CASSYLDHGSYTF. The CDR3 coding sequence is TGTGCCAGCAGTTACCTGGACCACGGAAGCTACACCTTC.

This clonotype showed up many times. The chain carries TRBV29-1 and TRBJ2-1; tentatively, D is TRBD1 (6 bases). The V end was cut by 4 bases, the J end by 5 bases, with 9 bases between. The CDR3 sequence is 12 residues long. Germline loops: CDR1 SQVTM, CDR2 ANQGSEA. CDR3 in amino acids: CSVGDTDNEQFF. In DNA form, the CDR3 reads TGCAGCGTTGGGGACACCGACAATGAGCAGTTCTTC.

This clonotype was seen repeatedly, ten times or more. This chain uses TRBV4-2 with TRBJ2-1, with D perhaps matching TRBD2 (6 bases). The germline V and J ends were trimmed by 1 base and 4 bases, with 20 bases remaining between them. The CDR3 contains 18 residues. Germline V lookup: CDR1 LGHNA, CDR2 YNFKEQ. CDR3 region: CASSQAGEGRPLYNEQFF. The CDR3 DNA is TGTGCCAGCAGCCAAGCGGGAGAGGGACGGCCTCTTTACAATGAGCAGTTCTTC.

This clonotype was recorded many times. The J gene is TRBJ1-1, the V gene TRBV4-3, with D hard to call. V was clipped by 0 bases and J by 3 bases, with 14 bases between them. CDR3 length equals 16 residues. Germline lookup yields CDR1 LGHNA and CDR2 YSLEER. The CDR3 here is CASSQDWSSWDTEAFF. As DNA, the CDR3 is TGCGCCAGCAGCCAAGATTGGTCGAGTTGGGACACTGAAGCTTTCTTT.